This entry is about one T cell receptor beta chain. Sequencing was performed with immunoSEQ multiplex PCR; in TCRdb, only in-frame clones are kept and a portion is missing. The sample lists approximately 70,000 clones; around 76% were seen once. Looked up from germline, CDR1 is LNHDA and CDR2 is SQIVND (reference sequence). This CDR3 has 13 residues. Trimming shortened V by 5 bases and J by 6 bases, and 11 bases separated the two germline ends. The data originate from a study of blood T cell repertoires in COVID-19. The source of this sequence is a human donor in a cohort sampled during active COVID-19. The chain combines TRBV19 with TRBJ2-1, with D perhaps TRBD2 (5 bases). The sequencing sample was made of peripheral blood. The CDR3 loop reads CASSPSGVNEQFF. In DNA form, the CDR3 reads TGTGCCAGTAGTCCCTCCGGGGTCAATGAGCAGTTCTTC.